This record concerns one T cell receptor beta chain sequence. Its antigen is currently not known. The input lacks base qualities; no much larger clone sits a single base away. Libraries were constructed by PCR. The listed sequencing device is Illumina HiSeq 2500. TCR libraries were prepared with molecular barcoding, using unique molecular identifiers to normalize TCRbeta repertoire quantification. Starting from the raw public reads, TCRdb applied fastp trimming at Q25, assembled clones with MiXCR and retained in-frame beta chains. Rows with one shared CDR3 protein collapse into an entry with the most common genes and DNA. Present in this sample are about 290,000 distinct CDR3 sequences, around 10% of which were seen just once. Roughly 7% of the sample is held by the ten biggest clonotypes. This entry belongs to a study of T-cell reconstitution after alpha-beta-depleted transplantation in children (dated by TCRdb to the mid-2010s). In the study overall: Using TCR repertoire profiling, the study followed T-cell immune reconstitution in a quantitative way in children after TCRalphabeta/CD19-depleted allogeneic hematopoietic cell transplantation.

Per the publication, the treatment or condition label means: allogeneic hematopoietic cell transplantation with graft depleted of TCRalphabeta T cells and CD19 B cells. TCRalphabeta/CD19-depleted allogeneic hematopoietic cell grafts were given to the transplant recipients, all of whom were children. What the authors observed across the whole study: The frequencies of hyperexpanded clones fell over the following months, and after one year, T-cell counts and TCRbeta diversity were mostly attributed to newly produced T cells. In some patients, high TCRbeta diversity at day 60 was attributed to recipient T cells and intrathymic progenitors that had survived conditioning. About two months after transplant, the apparently early recovery of alphabetaT-cell counts reportedly depended on just several hundred clones that had expanded rapidly and came from non-depleted graft cells.

The CDR3, from cysteine to phenylalanine, totals 18 residues. Only the CDR3 part of the read is kept: 54 bases, read in frame from the first base. The germline V end is reduced by 5 bases and the J end by 0 bases; junction bases left unmatched: 8. The V and J genes are TRBV12-3 or TRBV12-4 and TRBJ2-2; 11 middle bases align to TRBD1. The receptor's source is a boy younger than two with acute myeloid leukemia, due to receive a stem cell transplant. This sample comprised PBMCs, obtained before TCRalphabeta/CD19-depleted stem cell transplant. In nucleotide form, the sequence is TGTGCCAGCAGTCCCGGGACAGGGGGATTCGCGAACACCGGGGAGCTGTTTTTT. This is translated as CASSPGTGGFANTGELFF.